This is a list of T cell receptor beta chains from one sample in a study of tumor-infiltrating lymphocytes in primary liver carcinoma. TCRdb itself ran the multiplex PCR reads through MiXCR, one entry per CDR3 protein. The table records some 180,000 distinct CDR3 sequences, about 60% of them present only once. Input material: peripheral blood. The source of these receptors is a middle-aged man with primary liver carcinoma and hepatitis B virus infection. Each CDR3 is given with its conserved first and last residue. A D gene is named only where the DNA matches it firmly. Clone size is given for some rows only: seen once, a few or many times, or a class if the clone is expanded.

d_gene: .
len: 15
abundance: few
v_gene: TRBV4-1
j_gene: TRBJ2-7
CDR3nt: TGCGCCAGCAGCCAAGGGTGGGGTGGATCCTACGAGCAGTACTTC
CDR3aa: CASSQGWGGSYEQYF

d_gene: .
len: 11
abundance: few
v_gene: TRBV30
j_gene: TRBJ2-7
CDR3nt: TGTGCCTGGGACAGCTCCTACGAGCAGTACTTC
CDR3aa: CAWDSSYEQYF

d_gene: TRBD2
len: 13
abundance: .
v_gene: TRBV29-1
j_gene: TRBJ2-3
CDR3nt: TGCAGCTCCCTAGCGGGTAGCACAGATACGCAGTATTTT
CDR3aa: CSSLAGSTDTQYF

d_gene: .
len: 12
abundance: .
v_gene: TRBV5-1
j_gene: TRBJ2-5
CDR3nt: TGCGCCAACAGCTTGGAAGGTGTGACCCAGTACTTC
CDR3aa: CANSLEGVTQYF

d_gene: TRBD1
len: 16
abundance: .
v_gene: TRBV6-1
j_gene: TRBJ2-3
CDR3nt: TGTGCCAGCAGCCCACTGCAGGGGGCGAGTACAGATACGCAGTATTTT
CDR3aa: CASSPLQGASTDTQYF

d_gene: .
len: 15
abundance: .
v_gene: TRBV12-3/TRBV12-4
j_gene: TRBJ2-3
CDR3nt: TGTGCCAGCAGCCGACGGGGGGCCGGTGCAGATACGCAGTATTTT
CDR3aa: CASSRRGAGADTQYF

d_gene: TRBD1
len: 15
abundance: .
v_gene: TRBV25-1
j_gene: TRBJ2-5
CDR3nt: TGTGCCAGCAGTGACCAGGGGGCGAGGGAAGAGACCCAGTACTTC
CDR3aa: CASSDQGAREETQYF

d_gene: .
len: 13
abundance: .
v_gene: TRBV12-3/TRBV12-4
j_gene: TRBJ2-7
CDR3nt: TGTGCCAGCAGTTCCGAGATGGTGCGCAAGCAGTACTTC
CDR3aa: CASSSEMVRKQYF

d_gene: TRBD2
len: 15
abundance: .
v_gene: TRBV29-1
j_gene: TRBJ2-7
CDR3nt: TGCAGCGTCGAAGTAAGGGAGGGCACATCCTACGAGCAGTACTTC
CDR3aa: CSVEVREGTSYEQYF

d_gene: TRBD1
len: 12
abundance: few
v_gene: TRBV6-1
j_gene: TRBJ1-4
CDR3nt: TGTGCCAGCAGTGGGACAGGGTTCGAACTGTTTTTT
CDR3aa: CASSGTGFELFF

d_gene: .
len: 14
abundance: .
v_gene: TRBV6-2/TRBV6-3
j_gene: TRBJ1-5
CDR3nt: TGTGCCAGCAGGGGGATCTATAGCAATCAGCCCCAGCATTTT
CDR3aa: CASRGIYSNQPQHF

d_gene: TRBD2
len: 17
abundance: .
v_gene: TRBV11-2
j_gene: TRBJ2-3
CDR3nt: TGTACTAGCAGCCGCCGGACTAGCGGGTCTAGCACAGATACGCAGTATTTT
CDR3aa: CTSSRRTSGSSTDTQYF

d_gene: .
len: 12
abundance: .
v_gene: TRBV11-2
j_gene: TRBJ2-1
CDR3nt: TGTGCCAGCAGCTTAGTTATGGGGCTACAGTTCTTC
CDR3aa: CASSLVMGLQFF

d_gene: TRBD1
len: 14
abundance: .
v_gene: TRBV10-2
j_gene: TRBJ1-1
CDR3nt: TGCGCCAGCAGAGGCCCGAGACAGGGTCCCGAAGCTTTCTTT
CDR3aa: CASRGPRQGPEAFF

d_gene: TRBD2
len: 14
abundance: .
v_gene: TRBV10-3
j_gene: TRBJ2-2
CDR3nt: TGTGCCATCAGGGGACTAGGCGTCACCGGGGAGCTGTTTTTT
CDR3aa: CAIRGLGVTGELFF

d_gene: TRBD1
len: 15
abundance: .
v_gene: TRBV12-3/TRBV12-4
j_gene: TRBJ1-1
CDR3nt: TGTGCCAGCAGTCCGGACACAGGGGAAGAGAATGAAGCTTTCTTT
CDR3aa: CASSPDTGEENEAFF

d_gene: TRBD1
len: 14
abundance: .
v_gene: TRBV12-3/TRBV12-4
j_gene: TRBJ2-5
CDR3nt: TGTGCCAGCACCAAGACAGGGGTCTCTGAGACCCAGTACTTC
CDR3aa: CASTKTGVSETQYF

d_gene: .
len: 13
abundance: .
v_gene: TRBV4-1
j_gene: TRBJ1-2
CDR3nt: TGCGCCAGCAGCGCGGACAGTAACTATGGCTACACCTTC
CDR3aa: CASSADSNYGYTF

d_gene: TRBD2
len: 15
abundance: .
v_gene: TRBV10-1
j_gene: TRBJ2-1
CDR3nt: TGCGCCAGCAGTGACGGGGGGAGCTTCTACAATGAGCAGTTCTTC
CDR3aa: CASSDGGSFYNEQFF

d_gene: .
len: 14
abundance: .
v_gene: TRBV7-8
j_gene: TRBJ1-2
CDR3nt: TGTGCCAGCAGCTTAGGGGTGGCGGAGTCGGGCTACACCTTC
CDR3aa: CASSLGVAESGYTF

d_gene: .
len: 16
abundance: .
v_gene: TRBV11-2
j_gene: TRBJ2-2
CDR3nt: TGTGCCAGCACCATTGGGGCGGTGTATAATGGTGGGGAGCTGTTTTTT
CDR3aa: CASTIGAVYNGGELFF

d_gene: .
len: 19
abundance: .
v_gene: TRBV2
j_gene: TRBJ1-4
CDR3nt: TGTGCCAGCAGTGAAAATGAACCGTCGGGGATGGCAACTAATGAAAAACTGTTTTTT
CDR3aa: CASSENEPSGMATNEKLFF

d_gene: .
len: 14
abundance: many
v_gene: TRBV6-5
j_gene: TRBJ1-1
CDR3nt: TGTGCCACTTGCCGGCGGGGCCTCAACACTGAAGCTTTCTTT
CDR3aa: CATCRRGLNTEAFF

d_gene: .
len: 13
abundance: .
v_gene: TRBV30
j_gene: TRBJ1-5
CDR3nt: TGTGCCTGGAGTACGGGAACAGATCAGTCCCAGCATTTT
CDR3aa: CAWSTGTDQSQHF

d_gene: .
len: 11
abundance: .
v_gene: TRBV12-3/TRBV12-4
j_gene: TRBJ1-2
CDR3nt: TGTGCCAGCAGTCGTGGACATGACTACACCTTC
CDR3aa: CASSRGHDYTF

d_gene: .
len: 13
abundance: few
v_gene: TRBV12-3/TRBV12-4
j_gene: TRBJ1-4
CDR3nt: TGTGCCAGCAGTTTTGCCCCTCCGGGAAAACTGTTTTTT
CDR3aa: CASSFAPPGKLFF

d_gene: .
len: 12
abundance: .
v_gene: TRBV4-1
j_gene: TRBJ2-1
CDR3nt: TGTGCCGGCAGCCAAACAATCGAAGGGCAGTTCTTC
CDR3aa: CAGSQTIEGQFF

d_gene: .
len: 15
abundance: many
v_gene: TRBV11-2
j_gene: TRBJ1-1
CDR3nt: TGTGCCAGCAGACACAGAGGTAAGGGAGACACTGAAGCTTTCTTT
CDR3aa: CASRHRGKGDTEAFF

d_gene: TRBD2
len: 12
abundance: .
v_gene: TRBV14
j_gene: TRBJ2-1
CDR3nt: TGTGCCAGCAGCCTATTAGCGGGACAGCAGTTCTTC
CDR3aa: CASSLLAGQQFF

d_gene: TRBD2
len: 17
abundance: few
v_gene: TRBV7-9
j_gene: TRBJ2-5
CDR3nt: TGTGCCAGCAGCTCAAGAAGGAGCGGGAGGCCACAAGAGACCCAGTACTTC
CDR3aa: CASSSRRSGRPQETQYF

d_gene: TRBD1
len: 13
abundance: .
v_gene: TRBV29-1
j_gene: TRBJ1-1
CDR3nt: TGCAGCGTGGTTGGAACAGGGGACACTGAAGCTTTCTTT
CDR3aa: CSVVGTGDTEAFF

d_gene: .
len: 11
abundance: .
v_gene: TRBV12-3/TRBV12-4
j_gene: TRBJ2-1
CDR3nt: TGTGCCAGCAGCCCGTACAAAGAGCAGTTCTTC
CDR3aa: CASSPYKEQFF

d_gene: .
len: 11
abundance: .
v_gene: TRBV28
j_gene: TRBJ1-3
CDR3nt: TGTGCCAGCAGTGACGGAAACACCATATATTTT
CDR3aa: CASSDGNTIYF

d_gene: .
len: 14
abundance: many
v_gene: TRBV11-2
j_gene: TRBJ2-7
CDR3nt: TGTGCCAGCAGCTTAGGGGGACTCCCCTACGAGCAGTACTTC
CDR3aa: CASSLGGLPYEQYF

d_gene: TRBD2
len: 16
abundance: .
v_gene: TRBV6-2/TRBV6-3
j_gene: TRBJ2-3
CDR3nt: TGTGCCAGCAGTTACGGTCGCGGGAGTATGACAGATACGCACTATTTT
CDR3aa: CASSYGRGSMTDTHYF

d_gene: .
len: 13
abundance: few
v_gene: TRBV6-5
j_gene: TRBJ1-1
CDR3nt: TGTGCCAGCACCCAGGACGGGGGGAATGAAGCTTTCTTT
CDR3aa: CASTQDGGNEAFF

d_gene: .
len: 15
abundance: few
v_gene: TRBV6-5
j_gene: TRBJ1-1
CDR3nt: TGTGCCAGCAGCCCAACAGGGACGCAGCACACTGAAGCTTTCTTT
CDR3aa: CASSPTGTQHTEAFF

d_gene: .
len: 16
abundance: .
v_gene: TRBV11-1
j_gene: TRBJ2-3
CDR3nt: TGTGCCAGCAGTTACATGAGGGACCCTCCCACAGATACGCAGTATTTT
CDR3aa: CASSYMRDPPTDTQYF

d_gene: .
len: 16
abundance: few
v_gene: TRBV4-2
j_gene: TRBJ2-1
CDR3nt: TGTGCCAGCAGCCCTGCAAGCGGGCTAAAATACAATGAGCAGTTCTTC
CDR3aa: CASSPASGLKYNEQFF

d_gene: TRBD1
len: 14
abundance: .
v_gene: TRBV29-1
j_gene: TRBJ2-7
CDR3nt: TGCAGCGTTGCACGGACAGGGGCGACCTACGAGCAGTACTTC
CDR3aa: CSVARTGATYEQYF

d_gene: .
len: 13
abundance: .
v_gene: TRBV11-1
j_gene: TRBJ2-7
CDR3nt: TGTGTCAGCAGCGCTAAACTGCTGGACGAGCAATACTTC
CDR3aa: CVSSAKLLDEQYF

d_gene: .
len: 12
abundance: .
v_gene: TRBV12-3/TRBV12-4
j_gene: TRBJ2-1
CDR3nt: TGTGCCAGCAGTTTAGGTCGGGATGAGCGGTTCTTC
CDR3aa: CASSLGRDERFF

d_gene: .
len: 17
abundance: few
v_gene: TRBV14
j_gene: TRBJ2-5
CDR3nt: TGTGCCAGCAGCCAAGACCACGCCCCGGAGTTCCAAGAGACCCAGTACTTC
CDR3aa: CASSQDHAPEFQETQYF

d_gene: TRBD1
len: 17
abundance: .
v_gene: TRBV4-1
j_gene: TRBJ2-1
CDR3nt: TGCGCCAGCGGCCTAGAGGTGGGAGTACAGGGGCGGAATGAGCAGTTCTTC
CDR3aa: CASGLEVGVQGRNEQFF

d_gene: TRBD2
len: 17
abundance: .
v_gene: TRBV4-1
j_gene: TRBJ2-1
CDR3nt: TGCGCCAGCGGCCAGAAGGGACTAGCGGGAGGGATGAGTGAGCAGTTCTTC
CDR3aa: CASGQKGLAGGMSEQFF

d_gene: .
len: 13
abundance: .
v_gene: TRBV12-5
j_gene: TRBJ2-3
CDR3nt: TGTGCTAGTGGTTTCGGGGGCACAGATACGCAGTATTTT
CDR3aa: CASGFGGTDTQYF

d_gene: TRBD1
len: 18
abundance: .
v_gene: TRBV11-2
j_gene: TRBJ2-7
CDR3nt: TGTGTCAGCAGCCCCCTTGACAGGGGGAAGGAGATCTCCTACGAGCAGTACTTC
CDR3aa: CVSSPLDRGKEISYEQYF

d_gene: .
len: 18
abundance: .
v_gene: TRBV4-1
j_gene: TRBJ2-1
CDR3nt: TGCGCAAGCAGCCTCAAGGCCCTAAGTGGGACTCTCTACAATGAGCAGTTCTTC
CDR3aa: CASSLKALSGTLYNEQFF

d_gene: .
len: 16
abundance: many
v_gene: TRBV11-2
j_gene: TRBJ1-5
CDR3nt: TGTGCCAGCAGCTTAGGAGTTCTGGGTAGCAATCAGCCCCAGCATTTT
CDR3aa: CASSLGVLGSNQPQHF